These 27 T cell receptor beta chains were all obtained from the same sample, sequenced in a study of blood T cell repertoires in COVID-19. The table came from immunoSEQ multiplex PCR; TCRdb's copy has only in-frame clones and leaves some out. The repertoire holds 45,000 to 55,000 clones, roughly 86% seen once, with 20% to 25% in the top ten. The sample was peripheral blood. All receptors come from a woman older than 75 with acute or convalescent COVID-19.

The chain combines TRBV11-3 with TRBJ2-5; D call uncertain. The CDR3 runs 15 residues. The V gene's germline CDR1 is SGHNT and CDR2 YENEEA. The germline V and J ends were trimmed by 1 base and 2 bases, with 11 bases remaining between them. CDR3 in amino acids: CASSLVFGQQETQYF. The CDR3 region has the DNA TGTGCCAGCAGCTTAGTTTTTGGGCAGCAAGAGACCCAGTACTTC.

This chain links TRBV9 with TRBJ2-3, with D uncertain. V lost 0 bases and J 7 bases, leaving 12 bases between the germline ends. The CDR3 sequence is 14 residues long. Germline CDR1 reads SGDLS; CDR2 reads YYNGEE. The CDR3 loop reads CASSVDPSVNTQYF. The CDR3 bases are TGTGCCAGCAGCGTAGATCCTTCGGTGAATACGCAGTATTTT.

V usage is TRBV3-1 (or the pseudogene TRBV3-2) and J usage is TRBJ2-7, with D possibly TRBD1 on 5 matching bases. Germline-derived CDR1 and CDR2 are LGHDT and YNNKEL (reference sequence). Between the trimmed V and J ends, which lost 4 bases and 2 bases, there was a span of 15 bases. CDR3 length: 15 amino acids. The CDR3: CASSPNPGPTYEQYF. As DNA, the CDR3 is TGTGCCAGCAGCCCGAACCCAGGGCCAACCTACGAGCAGTACTTC.

This sequence joins TRBV11-3 and TRBJ2-7; 8 bases match TRBD1. The CDR3 contains 12 residues. Looked up from germline, CDR1 is SGHNT and CDR2 is YENEEA. Unmatched junction bases numbered 9, after V lost 5 bases and J lost 12 bases. CDR3 nucleotide sequence: TGTGCCAGCAGCATTTCCGGGACAGGCCCGTACTTC. This gives the protein CASSISGTGPYF. Looking up the rest from reference TRBV11-3 and TRBJ2-7 gives the full variable domain: EAGVVQSPRYKIIEKKQPVAFWCNPISGHNTLYWYLQNLGQGPELLIRYENEEAVDDSQLPKDRFSAERLKGVDSTLKIQPAELGDSAVYLCASSISGTGPYFGPGTRLTVT.

The chain joins TRBV10-3 to TRBJ2-6; no firm D call. Germline assignment: CDR1 ENHRY and CDR2 SYGVKD. The CDR3 extends over 13 amino acids. Trimming left V 10 bases short and J 4 bases short, with 11 bases between. The CDR3 spells CATNSAGANVLTF. As DNA, the CDR3 is TGTGCCACCAACTCTGCGGGGGCCAACGTCCTGACTTTC.

This clone appeared once. The rearrangement uses TRBV27 and TRBJ2-4; TRBD1 matches at 9 bases. J lost 3 bases, V lost 6 bases, and 12 bases had no gene match. Germline assignment: CDR1 MNHEY and CDR2 SMNVEV (reference sequence). This CDR3 comprises 17 residues. This chain's CDR3 is CASSRLGTGQVKNIQYF. As DNA, the CDR3 is TGTGCCAGCAGCCGACTTGGGACAGGGCAAGTCAAAAACATTCAGTACTTC.

The V gene is TRBV4-2, the J gene TRBJ2-1; D remains ambiguous. Germline lookup yields CDR1 LGHNA and CDR2 YNFKEQ. V was cut by 1 base and J by 5 bases, with 9 bases left in between. This CDR3 comprises 14 residues. CDR3 in DNA: TGTGCCAGCAGCCAAGGCGAGCTTCACAATGAGCAGTTCTTC. Translated: CASSQGELHNEQFF.

The chain has TRBV10-3 and TRBJ2-3; TRBD2 agrees at 8 bases. The length of the CDR3 is 14 residues. Germline V CDR1 and CDR2: ENHRY, SYGVKD. V trimming: 3 bases; J trimming: 6 bases; junction bases outside the gene matches: 5. The CDR3 sequence: CAISDGASGDTQYF. CDR3 in DNA: TGTGCCATCAGTGACGGGGCTAGCGGGGATACGCAGTATTTT.

Only a few counts were recorded for this clone. The V call is TRBV3-1 (or the pseudogene TRBV3-2), the J call TRBJ1-2; 10 bases line up with TRBD1. Trimming cost V 4 bases and J 4 bases; bases outside gene matches: 3. From germline, CDR1 is LGHDT and CDR2 YNNKEL (reference sequence). This CDR3 has 14 amino acids. This CDR3 is CASSRQGASYGYTF. As DNA, the CDR3 is TGTGCCAGCAGCCGACAGGGGGCGTCCTATGGCTACACCTTC.

V and J are TRBV19 and TRBJ1-1; D unclear. The CDR3 length is 15 residues. The germline V gene has CDR1 LNHDA and CDR2 SQIVND (reference sequence). Deletions cut 5 bases from V and 0 bases from J, with 13 bases between. The CDR3 loop reads CASSSIIPLNTEAFF. The DNA for the CDR3 is TGTGCCAGTAGTTCTATCATCCCATTGAACACTGAAGCTTTCTTT.

The CDR3 DNA follows: TGTGCCATCAGTGATTCAAACTATGGCTACACCTTC. Translation: CAISDSNYGYTF. V usage is TRBV10-3 and J usage is TRBJ1-2; D not certain. The ends were cut back, 3 bases at V and 2 bases at J, with 4 bases in the middle. CDR1 and CDR2 from the germline V gene are ENHRY and SYGVKD. CDR3 length equals 12 residues.

The rearrangement uses TRBV6-5 and TRBJ2-1, with TRBD2 matching 12 bases. From germline, CDR1 is MNHEY and CDR2 SVGAGI. The junction had 6 bases not matched to a gene; V was cut back by 6 bases and J by 9 bases. This CDR3 has 14 residues. The CDR3 reads CASRPTSGSTEQFF. The CDR3 region has the DNA TGTGCCAGCAGACCGACTAGCGGGAGTACTGAGCAGTTCTTC.

The chain uses TRBV25-1 and TRBJ1-3; no clear D. This CDR3 has 14 amino acids. Germline CDR1 reads MGHDK; CDR2 reads SYGVNS. V dropped 2 bases and J dropped 1 base, with 6 bases sitting between them. The CDR3 here is CASSEGLSGNTIYF. The CDR3 DNA sequence: TGTGCCAGCAGTGAAGGACTTTCTGGAAACACCATATATTTT.

V is TRBV10-2 and J is TRBJ2-7; 7 bases match TRBD2. The CDR3 is 14 amino acids. V trimming: 3 bases; J trimming: 6 bases; junction bases outside the gene matches: 8. CDR1 and CDR2 (germline): WSHSY, SAAADI. The CDR3 DNA reads TGCGCCAGCAGTGATGGAGGACTAGTTTCCGAGCAGTACGTC. As protein: CASSDGGLVSEQYV.

In DNA, the CDR3 is TGCGCCAGCAGCCTGACAGGGTGGGGCTCCTACGAGCAGTACTTC. Its protein product is CASSLTGWGSYEQYF. The chain combines TRBV5-1 with TRBJ2-7, with 7 bases aligning to TRBD1. CDR3 length: 15 amino acids. Germline CDR1 reads SGHRS; CDR2 reads YFSETQ. J gave up 0 bases and V 4 bases, and 7 bases lay outside the gene matches. Together with reference TRBV5-1 and TRBJ2-7, the CDR3 gives the full variable domain: KAGVTQTPRYLIKTRGQQVTLSCSPISGHRSVSWYQQTPGQGLQFLFEYFSETQRNKGNFPGRFSGRQFSNSRSEMNVSTLELGDSALYLCASSLTGWGSYEQYFGPGTRLTVT.

This sequence joins TRBV10-3 and TRBJ1-4; the match to TRBD1 covers 9 bases. The trim removed 11 bases at V and 5 bases at J, leaving 6 bases unmatched. Per germline, CDR1 ENHRY and CDR2 SYGVKD. The CDR3 is 13 residues long. The CDR3 sequence is CASKTGGNEKLFF. Written as DNA, the CDR3 is TGTGCCTCTAAGACAGGGGGGAATGAAAAACTGTTTTTT.

The chain combines TRBV4-2 with TRBJ2-1; 7 bases agree with TRBD2. J was trimmed by 7 bases and V by 4 bases; bases with no gene match: 10. The CDR3 runs to 15 residues. Germline CDR1 and CDR2: LGHNA and YNFKEQ. The CDR3 DNA reads as TGTGCCAGCAGCCCAGCTACCGGGGGGTTTAATGAGCAGTTCTTC. It encodes CASSPATGGFNEQFF.

A single count supports this clone. V is TRBV7-9 and J is TRBJ1-2; 8 nucleotides match TRBD1. CDR3 length equals 13 residues. Germline values: CDR1 SEHNR, CDR2 FQNEAQ (reference sequence). J was trimmed by 5 bases and V by 5 bases; bases with no gene match: 4. The CDR3 is CASSIDRGYGYTF. For the CDR3, the DNA is TGTGCCAGCAGCATAGACAGGGGTTATGGCTACACCTTC. Complete variable domain (other parts from reference TRBV7-9 and TRBJ1-2): DTGVSQNPRHKITKRGQNVTFRCDPISEHNRLYWYRQTLGQGPEFLTYFQNEAQLEKSRLLSDRFSAERPKGSFSTLEIQRTEQGDSAMYLCASSIDRGYGYTFGSGTRLTVV.

The chain combines TRBV7-2 with TRBJ2-7; 11 nucleotides match TRBD2. The CDR3 is made up of 18 amino acids. CDR1 SGHTA and CDR2 FQGNSA come from the germline V gene. Trimming took 2 bases from V and 2 from J; bases not matched to a gene: 11. CDR3: CASSLSFSGGAPTYEQYF. The CDR3, as DNA: TGTGCCAGCAGCTTATCCTTTAGCGGGGGGGCCCCAACCTACGAGCAGTACTTC.

The V gene is TRBV5-1, the J gene TRBJ2-3, with 10 positions matching TRBD2. CDR3 length: 16 amino acids. The ends lost 0 bases at V and 1 base at J; junction bases unmatched: 2. Germline V gene lookup returns CDR1 SGHRS and CDR2 YFSETQ. CDR3 in amino acids: CASSLGGTSGTDTQYF. The CDR3 DNA sequence: TGCGCCAGCAGCTTGGGAGGGACTAGCGGCACAGATACGCAGTATTTT.

The chain links TRBV12-3 or TRBV12-4 to TRBJ1-6; 8 bases line up with TRBD1. This CDR3 is built from 12 residues. The V gene end was trimmed by 9 bases and the J gene end by 10 bases; junction bases not matched to a gene: 5. The CDR3 DNA follows: TGTGCCAGTGGACAGGGTCGCTCACCCCTCCACTTT. This encodes CASGQGRSPLHF.

This chain uses TRBV15 with TRBJ2-5, with 10 nucleotides matching TRBD2. V was clipped by 4 bases and J by 7 bases; unmatched bases: 9. Looked up from germline, CDR1 is LNHNV and CDR2 is YYDKDF (reference sequence). CDR3 length: 15 residues. In DNA form, the CDR3 reads TGTGCCACCAGCAATCTGGTAGCGGGAGGTGTGACCCAGTACTTC. This codes for CATSNLVAGGVTQYF.

V is TRBV2 and J is TRBJ1-5; TRBD1 matches at 7 bases. The germline V gene has CDR1 SNHLY and CDR2 FYNNEI. The CDR3 runs 16 residues. The V and J ends lost 3 bases and 0 bases, in that order; junction bases with no gene match: 5. This CDR3 reads CASSDYRGYSNQPQHF. Written as DNA, the CDR3 is TGTGCCAGCAGTGATTACAGGGGATATAGCAATCAGCCCCAGCATTTT.

The count of this clone is one. The chain recombines TRBV27 with TRBJ1-2; 7 bases align to TRBD1. The germline gives CDR1 MNHEY, CDR2 SMNVEV (reference sequence). J lost 6 bases, V lost 8 bases, and 15 bases had no gene match. The CDR3 is made up of 15 amino acids. CDR3 sequence reads: CASSPRTGPSDGYTF. Here the CDR3 DNA reads TGTGCCAGCTCCCCCCGGACAGGTCCTAGCGATGGCTACACCTTC.

The V and J genes are TRBV13 and TRBJ2-7; 8 positions match TRBD1. The CDR3 sequence is 13 residues long. Trimming at V came to 4 bases and at J to 7 bases, leaving 6 bases not matched to a gene. Germline V lookup: CDR1 PRHDT, CDR2 FYEKMQ (reference sequence). As DNA, the CDR3 is TGTGCCAGCAGCTCCCCACAGGGGGAGGAGCAGTACTTC. It is translated as CASSSPQGEEQYF.

The rearrangement links TRBV27 to TRBJ2-6; D remains unclear. Trimming cost V 2 bases and J 0 bases, with 11 bases left between them. Germline CDR1 is MNHEY and CDR2 is SMNVEV (reference sequence). CDR3 length: 17 residues. CDR3: CASSLEYRNSGANVLTF. DNA of the CDR3: TGTGCCAGCAGTTTAGAATACAGAAACTCTGGGGCCAACGTCCTGACTTTC.

The chain links TRBV3-1 (or the pseudogene TRBV3-2) to TRBJ2-7; 8 nucleotides align to TRBD1. The CDR3 totals 14 residues. J lost 3 bases, V lost 4 bases, and 5 bases had no gene match. Per the germline V gene, CDR1 is LGHDT and CDR2 is YNNKEL (reference sequence). CDR3 sequence reads: CASSPQTGVYEQYF. CDR3 DNA: TGTGCCAGCAGCCCCCAGACAGGGGTCTACGAGCAGTACTTC.